This T cell receptor (beta chain) was captured by sequencing in a study of a mutant IDH1 vaccine in newly diagnosed glioma. About the research overall: The sex distribution of treated patients was around 60% male and roughly 38% female, with a mean age of 40.4 years. Pretreatment consisted of radiotherapy, temozolomide, or both, with most receiving both.

Time point indicated: baseline, week 1 (first vaccination visit). Treatment defined: pre-vaccination baseline after standard-of-care therapy. V was pared by 1 base and J by 1 base, with 14 bases between. CDR1 and CDR2 (germline): MDHEN, SYDVKM. The CDR3 is made up of 16 amino acids. As to this clone: Its antigen is unidentified.

TCRdb's copy holds only in-frame clones and misses some; the assay was immunoSEQ multiplex PCR. Of just under 95,000 clones in the sample, 80% were seen once. Study-level findings and limits: Immune responses arising from the vaccine appeared in about 93% of patients. Apparently unrelated to pseudoprogression were changes in the top peripheral T cell clonotypes.

This TCR was sampled from a man between 35 and 55 years old with glioma. Source: PBMCs, taken from a glioma patient treated with radiotherapy, temozolomide or both. The J gene is TRBJ2-7, the V gene TRBV28; D is possibly TRBD2 (6 bases). DNA of the CDR3: TGTGCCAGCAGTTTATTAGGAGGGTGGTATTCCTACGAGCAGTACTTC. The encoded protein is CASSLLGGWYSYEQYF.